This T cell receptor (beta chain) was observed in a study of T cells in women clearing cervical HPV infection. At the level of the study: Only a few women had HLA typing results available.

Regarding the study as a whole: Cases carried less TRBV6-7 than controls: about 0.1% versus 0.15%. Repertoire richness, not evenness, was significantly elevated in CIN3+ cases versus controls. Richness plus V gene abundances separated cases from controls with AUC less than 0.9.

Comment on this clone: Its matching antigen is unknown. The CDR3 end falls 3 residues outside the read, so it is completed with the germline J gene.

TCRdb keeps only in-frame clones here, not all; method: immunoSEQ multiplex PCR. The sample is made up of 25,000 to 35,000 clones, and the top ten hold about 16% of it. Germline values: CDR1 SGHVS, CDR2 FNYEAQ. CDR3 length equals 15 residues. This receptor was taken from a woman between 18 and 75 years old with a cervical HPV16 infection that either progressed to CIN3+ or cleared (not recorded which). The chain joins TRBV7-6 to TRBJ2-3, with D possibly TRBD1 on 6 matching bases. The sample taken for sequencing was blood buffy coat. Incomplete CDR3 DNA: TGTGCCAGCAGACCATTGAGGACAGATCAAGAGACG. Encoded protein: CASRPLRTDQET. The CDR3, in full, reads CASRPLRTDQETQYF.